This entry describes one TCR beta chain. What it binds is unknown. This record comes from a study of T cell responses to AZD1222 COVID-19 vaccine. Study results and limitations: Reportedly, nearly half of unique spike TCRs recognized epitopes outside B.1.351/B.1.1.7 mutations. The sample set comprised mostly white British donors with more females, and clonal diversity was possibly underestimated.

Only in-frame clones appear in the TCRdb table, and some are missing; sequencing was by immunoSEQ multiplex PCR. The table lists fewer than 85,000 clones, about 90% of them singletons. Source: peripheral blood, taken on day 0 of MenACWY control vaccination. This sequence was found in an adult in good health.

This CDR3 is CASSLGGTGGYEQYF. For the CDR3, the DNA is TGTGCCAGCAGCCTGGGGGGGACAGGGGGCTACGAGCAGTACTTC. V gene TRBV5-4 combines with J gene TRBJ2-7; the match to TRBD1 covers 11 bases. The CDR3 is 15 residues long. The V and J ends lost 4 bases and 3 bases, in that order; junction bases with no gene match: 6. Per germline, CDR1 SGHNT and CDR2 YYREEE (reference sequence).